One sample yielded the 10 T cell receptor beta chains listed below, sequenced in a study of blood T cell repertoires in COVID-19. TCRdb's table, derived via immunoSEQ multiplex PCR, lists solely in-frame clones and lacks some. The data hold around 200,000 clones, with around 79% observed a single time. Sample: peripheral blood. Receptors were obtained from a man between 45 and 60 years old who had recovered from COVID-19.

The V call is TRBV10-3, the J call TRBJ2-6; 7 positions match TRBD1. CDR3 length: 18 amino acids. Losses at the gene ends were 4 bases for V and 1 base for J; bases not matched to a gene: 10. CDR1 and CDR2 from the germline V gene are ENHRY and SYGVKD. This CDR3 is CAISGGMTGLSGANVLTF. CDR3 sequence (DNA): TGTGCCATCAGTGGTGGCATGACAGGGCTGTCTGGGGCCAACGTCCTGACTTTC.

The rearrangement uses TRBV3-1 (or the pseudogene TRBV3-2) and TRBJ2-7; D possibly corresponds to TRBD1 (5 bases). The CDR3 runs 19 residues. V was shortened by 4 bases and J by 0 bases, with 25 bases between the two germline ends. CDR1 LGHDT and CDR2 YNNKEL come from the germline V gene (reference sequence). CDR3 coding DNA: TGTGCCAGCAGCCCGCAGTCAGGGTCTCAATACCGAAGCTCCTACGAGCAGTACTTC. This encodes CASSPQSGSQYRSSYEQYF.

The CDR3 is CASRSPTSPLGTQYF. As DNA, the CDR3 is TGTGCCAGCAGATCCCCCACTAGCCCCCTTGGTACGCAGTATTTT. The chain combines TRBV11-2 with TRBJ2-3; D perhaps matches TRBD2 (6 bases). Trimming removed 6 bases from V and 8 bases from J, with 21 bases in between. The CDR3 is made up of 15 amino acids. CDR1 and CDR2 from the germline V gene are SGHAT and FQNNGV.

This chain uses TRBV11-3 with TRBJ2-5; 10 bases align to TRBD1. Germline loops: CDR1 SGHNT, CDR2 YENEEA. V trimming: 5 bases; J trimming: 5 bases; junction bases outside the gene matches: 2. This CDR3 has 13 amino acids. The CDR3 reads CASSPDRGETQYF. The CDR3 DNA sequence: TGTGCCAGCAGCCCGGACAGGGGGGAGACCCAGTACTTC.

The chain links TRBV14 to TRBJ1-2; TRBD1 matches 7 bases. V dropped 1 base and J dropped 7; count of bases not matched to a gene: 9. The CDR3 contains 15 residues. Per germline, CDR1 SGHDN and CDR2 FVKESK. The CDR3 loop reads CASSQVGDRAAGYTF. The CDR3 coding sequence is TGTGCCAGCAGCCAAGTCGGCGACAGGGCGGCTGGCTACACCTTC.

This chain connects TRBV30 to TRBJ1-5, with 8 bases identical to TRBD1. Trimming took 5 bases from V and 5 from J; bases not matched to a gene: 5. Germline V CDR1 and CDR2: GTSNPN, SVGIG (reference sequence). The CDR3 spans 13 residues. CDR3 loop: CAWGDRGDQPQHF. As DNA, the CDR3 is TGTGCCTGGGGAGACAGGGGCGATCAGCCCCAGCATTTT.

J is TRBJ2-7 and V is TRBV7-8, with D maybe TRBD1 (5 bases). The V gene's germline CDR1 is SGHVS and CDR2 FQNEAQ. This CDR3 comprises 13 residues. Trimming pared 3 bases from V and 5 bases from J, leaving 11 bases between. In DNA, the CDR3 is TGTGCCAGCAGCTTCAACCAGGGCGACGAGCAGTACTTC. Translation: CASSFNQGDEQYF.

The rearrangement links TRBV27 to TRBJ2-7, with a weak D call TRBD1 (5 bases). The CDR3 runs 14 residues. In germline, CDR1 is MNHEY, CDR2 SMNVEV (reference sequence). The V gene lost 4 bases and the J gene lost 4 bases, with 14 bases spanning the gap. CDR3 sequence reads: CASSSWQGWYEQYF. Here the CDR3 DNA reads TGTGCCAGCAGTTCATGGCAGGGTTGGTACGAGCAGTACTTC.

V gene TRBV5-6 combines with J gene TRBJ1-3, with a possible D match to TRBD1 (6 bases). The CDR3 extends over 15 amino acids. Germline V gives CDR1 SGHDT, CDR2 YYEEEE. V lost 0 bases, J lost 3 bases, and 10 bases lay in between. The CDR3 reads CASSLDQGFGNTIYF. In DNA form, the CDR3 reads TGTGCCAGCAGCTTGGACCAGGGGTTTGGAAACACCATATATTTT.

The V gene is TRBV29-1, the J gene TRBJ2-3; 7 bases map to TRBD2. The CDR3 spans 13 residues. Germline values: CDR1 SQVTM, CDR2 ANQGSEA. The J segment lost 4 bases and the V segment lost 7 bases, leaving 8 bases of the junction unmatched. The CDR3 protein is CSANQRGADTQYF. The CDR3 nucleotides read TGCAGCGCTAACCAACGGGGGGCAGATACGCAGTATTTT.